Listed below are T cell receptor beta chains from one sample, sequenced in a study of blood T cell repertoires in COVID-19. Here immunoSEQ multiplex PCR was the method, and the copy in TCRdb shows in-frame clones only, minus some. The data show roughly 150,000 clones, with around 87% seen just once and 10% to 13% held by the top ten. What was sequenced was peripheral blood. The receptors derive from a woman between 70 and 85 years old with COVID-19, enrolled during active disease. Each CDR3 is given with its conserved first and last residue. The order of the fields is D gene, clone size, V gene, J gene, CDR3 protein, CDR3 DNA. A D gene is named only where the DNA matches it firmly. Clone sizes are given selectively: once, few, many, or a class where the clone is expanded.

D: TRBD1; size: .; V: TRBV27; J: TRBJ2-7; CDR3: CASRKQGSYEQYF; DNA: TGTGCCAGCAGGAAACAGGGGAGTTACGAGCAGTACTTC
D: .; size: .; V: TRBV2; J: TRBJ2-1; CDR3: CASSGTSSRHNEQFF; DNA: TGTGCCAGCAGTGGTACGTCTAGCCGCCACAATGAGCAGTTCTTC
D: .; size: .; V: TRBV9; J: TRBJ1-1; CDR3: CASSVAPGQNTEAFF; DNA: TGTGCCAGCAGCGTAGCCCCAGGGCAGAACACTGAAGCTTTCTTT
D: .; size: .; V: TRBV5-1; J: TRBJ1-6; CDR3: CASRRARTNSPLHF; DNA: TGCGCCAGCAGGAGGGCCAGGACTAATTCACCCCTCCACTTT
D: TRBD2; size: .; V: TRBV20-1; J: TRBJ2-5; CDR3: CSARAGGPGETQYF; DNA: TGCAGTGCTCGTGCGGGGGGCCCGGGAGAGACCCAGTACTTC
D: .; size: .; V: TRBV11-2; J: TRBJ1-2; CDR3: CASSPLAGEITYGYTF; DNA: TGTGCCAGCAGCCCCCTGGCGGGGGAGATAACCTATGGCTACACCTTC
D: .; size: few; V: TRBV7-8; J: TRBJ1-1; CDR3: CASSYRVGDTEAFF; DNA: TGTGCCAGCAGCTACAGGGTGGGGGACACTGAAGCTTTCTTT
D: TRBD2; size: .; V: TRBV10-3; J: TRBJ2-7; CDR3: CAISDRGDYEQYF; DNA: TGTGCCATCAGTGATCGGGGGGACTACGAGCAGTACTTC
D: .; size: few; V: TRBV28; J: TRBJ1-1; CDR3: CASSLRVDWAFF; DNA: TGTGCCAGCAGTCTCCGGGTCGATTGGGCTTTCTTT
D: TRBD1; size: .; V: TRBV4-1; J: TRBJ2-7; CDR3: CATSGQVAYEQYF; DNA: TGCGCCACTTCGGGACAGGTCGCCTACGAGCAGTACTTC
D: TRBD1; size: .; V: TRBV2; J: TRBJ1-5; CDR3: CASISDRNQPQHF; DNA: TGTGCCAGCATCTCGGACAGGAACCAGCCCCAGCATTTT
D: .; size: .; V: TRBV4-1; J: TRBJ2-7; CDR3: CASSQDAGSRYEQYF; DNA: TGCGCCAGCAGCCAAGACGCAGGGTCACGCTACGAGCAGTACTTC
D: .; size: .; V: TRBV4-1; J: TRBJ2-3; CDR3: CASSQEGQGSPTDTQYF; DNA: TGCGCCAGCAGCCAAGAGGGGCAGGGCTCCCCCACAGATACGCAGTATTTT
D: TRBD1; size: .; V: TRBV28; J: TRBJ2-3; CDR3: CASSRASSRGTGGLDTQYF; DNA: TGTGCCAGCAGTCGCGCCTCTTCCCGCGGGACAGGGGGTTTGGATACGCAGTATTTT
D: TRBD1; size: .; V: TRBV28; J: TRBJ1-2; CDR3: CASSPPGGQGTGGYTF; DNA: TGTGCCAGCAGTCCCCCCGGCGGACAGGGGACTGGTGGCTACACCTTC
D: TRBD1; size: .; V: TRBV5-1; J: TRBJ1-3; CDR3: CASSLGGGASGNTIYF; DNA: TGCGCCAGCAGCTTGGGAGGGGGCGCCTCTGGAAACACCATATATTTT
D: .; size: .; V: TRBV5-1; J: TRBJ2-7; CDR3: CASSLAGVVYEQYF; DNA: TGCGCCAGCAGCTTGGCGGGGGTTGTGTACGAGCAGTACTTC
D: .; size: .; V: TRBV24-1; J: TRBJ2-6; CDR3: CATSDPGQSGANVLTF; DNA: TGTGCCACCAGTGATCCTGGACAGTCTGGGGCCAACGTCCTGACTTTC
D: TRBD1; size: .; V: TRBV3-1/TRBV3-2; J: TRBJ1-2; CDR3: CASSGQAYGYTF; DNA: TGTGCCAGCAGCGGACAGGCGTATGGCTACACCTTC
D: .; size: .; V: TRBV19; J: TRBJ2-2; CDR3: CASSMLWTSPTGELFF; DNA: TGTGCCAGTAGTATGCTGTGGACATCCCCCACCGGGGAGCTGTTTTTT
D: TRBD2; size: .; V: TRBV28; J: TRBJ2-5; CDR3: CASSPGTSGPLGTQYF; DNA: TGTGCCAGCAGCCCCGGGACTAGCGGACCCTTGGGGACCCAGTACTTC
D: .; size: once; V: TRBV3-1/TRBV3-2; J: TRBJ1-6; CDR3: CASSQDRGDNSPLHF; DNA: TGTGCCAGCAGCCAAGATCGGGGGGATAATTCACCCCTCCACTTT
D: .; size: .; V: TRBV7-7; J: TRBJ2-7; CDR3: CASSPAGTYEQYF; DNA: TGTGCCAGCAGCCCGGCAGGGACCTACGAGCAGTACTTC
D: TRBD1; size: .; V: TRBV2; J: TRBJ1-3; CDR3: CASLPGQGAEYGNTIYF; DNA: TGTGCCAGCTTACCGGGACAGGGGGCCGAGTATGGAAACACCATATATTTT
D: TRBD1; size: .; V: TRBV19; J: TRBJ1-4; CDR3: CASSTTGETNEKLFF; DNA: TGTGCCAGTAGTACTACAGGGGAGACTAATGAAAAACTGTTTTTT
D: .; size: .; V: TRBV7-2; J: TRBJ1-5; CDR3: CASSSTGNQPQHF; DNA: TGTGCCAGCAGCTCTACGGGCAATCAGCCCCAGCATTTT
D: .; size: .; V: TRBV5-1; J: TRBJ1-1; CDR3: CASSLDGGDTEAFF; DNA: TGCGCCAGCAGCTTGGATGGGGGCGACACTGAAGCTTTCTTT
D: TRBD1; size: .; V: TRBV6-6; J: TRBJ1-4; CDR3: CATGQGTHGKLFF; DNA: TGTGCCACTGGACAGGGGACGCACGGCAAACTGTTTTTT
D: .; size: .; V: TRBV24-1; J: TRBJ1-6; CDR3: CATSQGSSYNSPLHF; DNA: TGTGCCACCAGTCAGGGGAGCTCCTATAATTCACCCCTCCACTTT
D: TRBD1; size: .; V: TRBV11-1; J: TRBJ2-5; CDR3: CASSPRTGGETQYF; DNA: TGTGCCAGCAGTCCGAGGACAGGCGGCGAGACCCAGTACTTC
D: .; size: .; V: TRBV5-5; J: TRBJ1-1; CDR3: CASRRFNSGTEAFF; DNA: TGTGCCAGCAGGCGATTCAATTCGGGGACTGAAGCTTTCTTT
D: .; size: .; V: TRBV19; J: TRBJ1-1; CDR3: CASQRARDTEAFF; DNA: TGTGCCAGTCAGAGGGCGCGGGACACTGAAGCTTTCTTT
D: TRBD1; size: .; V: TRBV7-9; J: TRBJ1-1; CDR3: CASSSDRAITEAFF; DNA: TGTGCCAGCAGCTCGGACAGGGCAATCACTGAAGCTTTCTTT
D: TRBD1; size: .; V: TRBV7-9; J: TRBJ2-3; CDR3: CASSLGTGMSTQYF; DNA: TGTGCCAGCAGCTTAGGGACAGGGATGTCTACGCAGTATTTT
D: .; size: .; V: TRBV4-2; J: TRBJ2-7; CDR3: CASSPQRGSGYEQYF; DNA: TGTGCCAGCAGCCCCCAAAGGGGGTCGGGATACGAGCAGTACTTC
D: .; size: .; V: TRBV27; J: TRBJ2-2; CDR3: CASSTHRDTGELFF; DNA: TGTGCCAGCAGTACCCATCGGGACACCGGGGAGCTGTTTTTT
D: .; size: .; V: TRBV9; J: TRBJ2-2; CDR3: CASSGQRGQSNTGELFF; DNA: TGTGCCAGCAGCGGGCAAAGAGGACAGTCAAACACCGGGGAGCTGTTTTTT
D: TRBD1; size: .; V: TRBV2; J: TRBJ1-2; CDR3: CASSEGQPKGYTF; DNA: TGTGCCAGCAGTGAGGGACAGCCCAAAGGCTACACCTTC
D: .; size: .; V: TRBV3-1/TRBV3-2; J: TRBJ1-2; CDR3: CASSSGAVGGSYGYTF; DNA: TGTGCCAGCAGCTCCGGGGCGGTCGGGGGTAGCTATGGCTACACCTTC
D: TRBD2; size: .; V: TRBV9; J: TRBJ2-5; CDR3: CASSSGLASQETQYF; DNA: TGTGCCAGCAGCTCCGGACTAGCGTCCCAAGAGACCCAGTACTTC